This TCR beta chain stems from a study of T cell responses to AZD1222 COVID-19 vaccine. Only a few counts were recorded for this clone. Antigen unknown. Findings of the study overall: The study found vaccine-associated CD4 TCRs spanning spike, dominant at 160-218 and 743-854. Every sample of the repertoires postdated the peak T cell response.

Method: immunoSEQ multiplex PCR; TCRdb's copy keeps in-frame clones and lacks some. The data show roughly 80,000 clones, 88% seen once. The input for sequencing was peripheral blood, taken on day 0 of MenACWY control vaccination. The source is an adult in good health.

The CDR3 spells CASSLSGGGEAFF. CDR3 DNA sequence: TGTGCCAGCAGCCTCTCGGGAGGGGGCGAAGCTTTCTTT. V and J are TRBV7-2 and TRBJ1-1; TRBD1 agrees at 7 bases. V dropped 5 bases and J dropped 8; count of bases not matched to a gene: 8. CDR3 length: 13 residues. Germline values: CDR1 SGHTA, CDR2 FQGNSA.